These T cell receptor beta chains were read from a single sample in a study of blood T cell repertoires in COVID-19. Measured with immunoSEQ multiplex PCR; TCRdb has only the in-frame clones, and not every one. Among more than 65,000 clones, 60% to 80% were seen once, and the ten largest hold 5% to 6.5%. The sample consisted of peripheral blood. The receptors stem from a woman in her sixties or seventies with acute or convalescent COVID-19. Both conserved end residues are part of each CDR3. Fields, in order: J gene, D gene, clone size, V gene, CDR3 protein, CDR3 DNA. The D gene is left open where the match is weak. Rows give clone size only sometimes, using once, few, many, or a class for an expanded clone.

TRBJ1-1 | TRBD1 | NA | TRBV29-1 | CSGRTGNTEAFF | TGCAGCGGAAGGACAGGGAACACTGAAGCTTTCTTT
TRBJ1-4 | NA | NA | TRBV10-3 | CAISGGGFGEKLFF | TGTGCCATCAGTGGGGGGGGTTTCGGTGAAAAACTGTTTTTT
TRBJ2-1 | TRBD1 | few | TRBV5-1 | CASSLGGQGSTEQFF | TGCGCCAGCAGCTTGGGCGGACAGGGATCCACTGAGCAGTTCTTC
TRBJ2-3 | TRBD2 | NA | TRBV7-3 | CASSTRGGGLSDTQYF | TGTGCCAGTAGTACTCGAGGCGGGGGACTCTCAGATACGCAGTATTTT
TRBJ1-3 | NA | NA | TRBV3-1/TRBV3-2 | CASSPVVSGNTIYF | TGTGCCAGCAGCCCCGTAGTCTCTGGAAACACCATATATTTT
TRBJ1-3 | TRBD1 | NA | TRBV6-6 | CASSIDRETTIYF | TGTGCCAGCAGCATCGACAGGGAAACCACCATATATTTT
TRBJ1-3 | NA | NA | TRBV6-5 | CASSTPSSGNTIYF | TGTGCCAGCAGCACACCCTCCTCTGGAAACACCATATATTTT
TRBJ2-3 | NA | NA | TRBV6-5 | CASSPPGLYTDTQYF | TGTGCCAGCAGTCCACCGGGACTCTACACAGATACGCAGTATTTT
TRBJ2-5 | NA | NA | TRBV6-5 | CASSWALQETQYF | TGTGCCAGCAGTTGGGCCCTCCAAGAGACCCAGTACTTC
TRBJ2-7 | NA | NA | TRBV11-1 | CASSFPGLSYEQYF | TGTGCCAGCAGCTTCCCGGGACTGAGCTACGAGCAGTACTTC
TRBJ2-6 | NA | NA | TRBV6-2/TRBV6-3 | CASSYLPSGANVLTF | TGTGCCAGCAGTTATCTTCCCTCTGGGGCCAACGTCCTGACTTTC
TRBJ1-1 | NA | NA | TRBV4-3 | CASSQDSRAFF | TGCGCCAGCAGCCAAGATAGTCGAGCTTTCTTT
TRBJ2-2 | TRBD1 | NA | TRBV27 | CATRGDRDVFAGELFF | TGTGCCACTAGGGGGGACAGGGACGTATTCGCCGGGGAGCTGTTTTTT
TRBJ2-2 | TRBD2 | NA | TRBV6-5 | CASSYPLAGGTGELFF | TGTGCCAGCAGTTACCCTCTAGCGGGGGGGACCGGGGAGCTGTTTTTT
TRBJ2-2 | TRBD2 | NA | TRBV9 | CASSRGGTNTGELFF | TGTGCCAGCAGCCGGGGGGGCACGAACACCGGGGAGCTGTTTTTT
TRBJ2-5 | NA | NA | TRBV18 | CASSRPGTGETQYF | TGTGCCAGCTCACGCCCGGGGACTGGAGAGACCCAGTACTTC
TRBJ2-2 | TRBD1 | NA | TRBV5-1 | CASSALGGPNTGELFF | TGCGCCAGCAGCGCCTTAGGGGGCCCGAACACCGGGGAGCTGTTTTTT
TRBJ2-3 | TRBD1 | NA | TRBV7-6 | CASTVGQGMLDTQYF | TGTGCCAGCACCGTAGGACAGGGGATGTTAGATACGCAGTATTTT
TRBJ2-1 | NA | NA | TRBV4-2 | CASSQETGNNEQFF | TGTGCCAGCAGCCAAGAGACAGGAAACAATGAGCAGTTCTTC
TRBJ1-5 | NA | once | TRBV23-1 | CASSQSLSWDKNQPQHF | TGCGCCAGCAGTCAATCGCTCAGTTGGGACAAAAATCAGCCCCAGCATTTT
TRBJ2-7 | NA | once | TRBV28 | CASSLSQGFSYEQYF | TGTGCCAGCAGTTTATCTCAGGGGTTCTCCTACGAGCAGTACTTC
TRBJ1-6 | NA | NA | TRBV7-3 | CASSFGKDNSPLHF | TGTGCCAGCAGCTTCGGGAAGGATAATTCACCCCTCCACTTT
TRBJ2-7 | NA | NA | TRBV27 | CASSLREWEREQYF | TGTGCCAGCAGTTTGAGGGAGTGGGAGAGGGAGCAGTACTTC
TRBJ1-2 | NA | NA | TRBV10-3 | CAIYTGDYGYTF | TGTGCCATCTATACGGGGGACTATGGCTACACCTTC
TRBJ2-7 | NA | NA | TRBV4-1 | CASTPIPQGPYEQYF | TGCGCCAGCACCCCGATTCCCCAGGGCCCCTACGAGCAGTACTTC
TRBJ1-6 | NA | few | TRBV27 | CASSLSLSGIPNSPLHF | TGTGCCAGCAGTTTATCACTTTCCGGGATCCCCAATTCACCCCTCCACTTT
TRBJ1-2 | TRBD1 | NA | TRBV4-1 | CASSQEGQGNYGYTF | TGCGCCAGCAGCCAAGAGGGACAGGGGAACTATGGCTACACCTTC
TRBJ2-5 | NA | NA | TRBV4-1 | CASSQAGGTQYF | TGCGCCAGCAGCCAAGCGGGTGGGACCCAGTACTTC
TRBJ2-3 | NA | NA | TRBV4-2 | CASSQESGLGGLYTDTQYF | TGTGCCAGCAGCCAAGAATCGGGTCTGGGGGGATTGTACACAGATACGCAGTATTTT
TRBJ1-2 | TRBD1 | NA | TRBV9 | CASSAENRGWMGGYTF | TGTGCCAGCAGCGCCGAGAACAGGGGATGGATGGGGGGCTACACCTTC
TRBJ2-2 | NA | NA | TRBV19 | CASPRGGDTGELFF | TGTGCCAGCCCCCGAGGGGGGGACACCGGGGAGCTGTTTTTT
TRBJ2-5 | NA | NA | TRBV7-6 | CASSLDDYQQETQYF | TGTGCCAGCAGCTTAGACGACTACCAACAAGAGACCCAGTACTTC
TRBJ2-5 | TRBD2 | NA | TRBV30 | CAWSEGTSRETQYF | TGTGCCTGGAGTGAAGGGACTAGTAGGGAGACCCAGTACTTC
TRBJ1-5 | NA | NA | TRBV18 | CASSPGVFRGGGQPQHF | TGTGCCAGCTCACCGGGGGTCTTCAGGGGTGGCGGGCAGCCCCAGCATTTT
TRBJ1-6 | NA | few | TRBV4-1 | CASSQASGGVRSPLHF | TGCGCCAGCAGCCAAGCTTCCGGAGGGGTACGGTCACCCCTCCACTTT
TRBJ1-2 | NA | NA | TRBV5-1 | CASSSGPYGYTF | TGCGCCAGCAGTTCAGGGCCCTATGGCTACACCTTC
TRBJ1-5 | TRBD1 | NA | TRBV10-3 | CAISAAFGQGSNQPQHF | TGTGCCATCAGTGCCGCCTTCGGACAGGGGAGCAATCAGCCCCAGCATTTT
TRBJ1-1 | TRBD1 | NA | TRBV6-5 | CASSLRTGGSAFF | TGTGCCAGCAGCCTTCGGACAGGGGGAAGCGCTTTCTTT
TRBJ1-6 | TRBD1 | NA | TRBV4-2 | CASSHGPGQDNSPLHF | TGTGCCAGCAGCCATGGTCCAGGACAGGATAATTCACCCCTCCACTTT
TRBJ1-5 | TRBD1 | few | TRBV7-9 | CASSQYQGGGNQPQHF | TGTGCCAGCAGCCAATACCAGGGGGGAGGCAATCAGCCCCAGCATTTT
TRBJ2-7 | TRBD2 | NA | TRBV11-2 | CASSLTWGSGGAPYEQYF | TGTGCCAGCAGCTTAACGTGGGGCAGCGGGGGGGCCCCCTACGAGCAGTACTTC
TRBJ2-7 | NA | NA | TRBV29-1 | CSVEGQGLSSYEQYF | TGCAGCGTTGAGGGCCAGGGACTTAGCTCCTACGAGCAGTACTTC
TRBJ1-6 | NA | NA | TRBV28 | CASNSAGYNSPLHF | TGTGCCAGCAATTCAGCCGGGTATAATTCACCCCTCCACTTT
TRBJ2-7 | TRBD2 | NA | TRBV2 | CASSGRSYEQYF | TGTGCCAGCAGCGGGAGGTCCTACGAGCAGTACTTC
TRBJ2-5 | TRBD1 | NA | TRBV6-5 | CASSFQTGDRETQYF | TGTGCCAGCAGTTTTCAGACAGGGGACAGGGAGACCCAGTACTTC
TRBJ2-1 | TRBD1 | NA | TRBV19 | CASSTRQTGAPYNEQFF | TGTGCCAGTAGTACAAGACAAACAGGGGCACCCTACAATGAGCAGTTCTTC
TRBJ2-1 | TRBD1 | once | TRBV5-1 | CASSWRTGSYNEQFF | TGCGCCAGCAGCTGGAGGACAGGCTCCTACAATGAGCAGTTCTTC
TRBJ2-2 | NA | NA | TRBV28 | CASRKMDSPWGELFF | TGTGCCAGCAGGAAAATGGACAGCCCATGGGGGGAGCTGTTTTTT